These 28 T cell receptor beta chains originate from one sample sequenced in a study of cytomegalovirus exposure and HLA in healthy donors. The study ran its PCR with 60 Vbeta and 13 Jbeta primers. Measured with immunoSEQ multiplex PCR; TCRdb has only the in-frame clones, and not every one. The sample lists around 140,000 clones; around 9.7% were seen once. Material for sequencing was PBMCs. The receptors derive from a man aged 45 to 65 in good health and CMV-seronegative.

The chain employs TRBV19 and TRBJ2-1, with 8 positions matching TRBD2. The CDR3 has 16 amino acids. Germline CDR1 reads LNHDA; CDR2 reads SQIVND (reference sequence). Losses at the gene ends were 5 bases for V and 3 bases for J; bases not matched to a gene: 9. The CDR3 region is CASSGRERGRYNEQFF. CDR3 DNA sequence: TGTGCCAGTAGTGGGAGAGAGCGGGGGCGCTACAATGAGCAGTTCTTC.

V gene TRBV6-1 combines with J gene TRBJ2-2; 9 nucleotides match TRBD1. J was trimmed by 6 bases and V by 6 bases; bases with no gene match: 11. Germline-derived CDR1 and CDR2 are MNHNS and SASEGT. The CDR3 is 16 amino acids. The CDR3 sequence is CASRETGTGRSGELFF. Written as DNA, the CDR3 is TGTGCCAGCAGGGAAACCGGGACAGGGAGGTCCGGGGAGCTGTTTTTT.

This clone was found many times. The rearrangement joins TRBV10-3 to TRBJ2-7; TRBD2 matches 8 bases. CDR3 size: 16 residues. The junction had 10 bases not matched to a gene; V was cut back by 5 bases and J by 1 base. Germline V gene data show CDR1 as ENHRY and CDR2 as SYGVKD. CDR3 residues: CAISSGSSGESYEQYF. CDR3 bases: TGTGCCATCAGTAGCGGGAGCTCTGGGGAGTCCTACGAGCAGTACTTC.

The chain joins TRBV9 to TRBJ2-3; TRBD2 aligns across 14 bases. Germline CDR1 and CDR2: SGDLS and YYNGEE. J was trimmed by 9 bases and V by 3 bases; bases with no gene match: 12. This CDR3 has 17 residues. CDR3 DNA: TGTGCCAGCAGCGCTATGGGACTAGCGGGGGTTCAAGGCACGCAGTATTTT. This sequence encodes CASSAMGLAGVQGTQYF.

This clone was seen a few times. J is TRBJ1-1 and V is TRBV7-9; TRBD1 aligns across 10 bases. After removal of 4 bases from V and 10 bases from J, the junction contained 9 bases not matched to a gene. The CDR3 extends over 14 amino acids. Germline loops: CDR1 SEHNR, CDR2 FQNEAQ (reference sequence). Written as DNA, the CDR3 is TGTGCCAGCAGCTCCGGGACAGGGGAGCGGCGAGCTTTCTTT. Protein: CASSSGTGERRAFF.

The CDR3: CASSHSGANYGYTF. For the CDR3, the DNA is TGTGCCAGCAGCCACAGCGGAGCTAACTATGGCTACACCTTC. The chain carries TRBV28 and TRBJ1-2; D ambiguous. CDR1 MDHEN and CDR2 SYDVKM come from the germline V gene. Trimming removed 6 bases at V and 0 bases at J, with 11 bases between. The CDR3 has 14 residues.

The chain combines TRBV25-1 with TRBJ2-2, with 7 positions matching TRBD1. J lost 1 base, V lost 3 bases, and 11 bases had no gene match. The CDR3 totals 18 residues. Germline V gene sequence: CDR1 MGHDK, CDR2 SYGVNS. For the CDR3, the DNA is TGTGCCAGCAGTGATCCTCTCAGACAGGGTTTGAACACCGGGGAGCTGTTTTTT. This codes for CASSDPLRQGLNTGELFF.

The chain recombines TRBV5-6 with TRBJ1-5; TRBD1 might be the D (5 bases). Trimming took off 1 base at V and 4 bases at J, with 12 bases between the two ends. Germline V gene data show CDR1 as SGHDT and CDR2 as YYEEEE. The CDR3 totals 15 residues. The CDR3 coding sequence is TGTGCCAGCAGCTTGAAAGGGGCGAGTAATCAGCCCCAGCATTTT. Amino acid sequence: CASSLKGASNQPQHF.

V is TRBV18 and J is TRBJ2-7; 11 bases are a match to TRBD1. Germline loops: CDR1 KGHSH, CDR2 LQKENI. The CDR3 sequence is 17 residues long. V shed 3 bases, J shed 4 bases, and the junction held 11 bases outside the gene matches. The CDR3 nucleotides read TGTGCCAGCTCACCTTGGACTCTCGGGACAGGGGGGTACGAGCAGTACTTC. Amino acids: CASSPWTLGTGGYEQYF.

The chain couples TRBV19 to TRBJ2-5, with D perhaps TRBD2 (5 bases). From germline, CDR1 is LNHDA and CDR2 SQIVND (reference sequence). There are 17 residues in the CDR3. V shed 1 base and J shed 4 bases, with 19 bases lying between them. CDR3: CASSIGPIQRTTETQYF. CDR3 sequence (DNA): TGTGCCAGTAGTATAGGTCCCATCCAGCGGACGACAGAGACCCAGTACTTC.

V is TRBV4-1 and J is TRBJ2-7; possibly TRBD1 for D (5 bases). CDR3 length: 19 amino acids. V lost 0 bases, J lost 3 bases, and 24 bases lay in between. Germline CDR1 reads MGHRA; CDR2 reads YSYEKL. The chain's CDR3 is CASSQDRVLVRQNFYEQYF. In nucleotides, the CDR3 is TGCGCCAGCAGCCAAGATCGGGTCTTAGTGAGACAGAACTTCTACGAGCAGTACTTC.

The chain carries TRBV10-2 and TRBJ2-7; D is possibly TRBD2 (6 bases). The V end lost 7 bases, the J end lost 5 bases, and 12 bases lay between the germline ends. Germline V CDR1 and CDR2: WSHSY, SAAADI. The CDR3 contains 12 residues. The CDR3 sequence is CASNGGGNEQYF. The CDR3 DNA follows: TGCGCCAGCAATGGTGGGGGGAACGAGCAGTACTTC.

This clone was found a few times. The rearrangement links TRBV2 to TRBJ2-1; D ambiguous. CDR1 SNHLY and CDR2 FYNNEI come from the germline V gene. Trimming removed 2 bases at V and 0 bases at J, with 11 bases between. This CDR3 spans 16 amino acids. CDR3 loop: CASSELPPGSYNEQFF. The CDR3 DNA follows: TGTGCCAGCAGTGAATTACCCCCGGGCTCCTACAATGAGCAGTTCTTC.

The chain uses TRBV6-5 and TRBJ2-7; 9 positions match TRBD1. Germline V gives CDR1 MNHEY, CDR2 SVGAGI. The CDR3 consists of 15 residues. With 5 bases clipped from V and 3 bases from J, the junction kept 8 bases outside the gene matches. DNA of the CDR3: TGTGCCAGCAGTGCCGGCGGACAGGGGATCTACGAGCAGTACTTC. Translation gives CASSAGGQGIYEQYF.

The chain has TRBV5-1 and TRBJ2-2; a possible D gene is TRBD1 (5 bases). The CDR3 length is 14 residues. Trimming cost V 5 bases and J 1 base, with 9 bases left between them. Germline V lookup: CDR1 SGHRS, CDR2 YFSETQ. CDR3 sequence (DNA): TGCGCCAGCAGAAAGGGGATGAACACCGGGGAGCTGTTTTTT. It translates to CASRKGMNTGELFF.

The chain joins TRBV11-3 to TRBJ2-3, with TRBD2 matching over 9 bases. CDR3 length: 12 residues. Germline V lookup: CDR1 SGHNT, CDR2 YENEEA. V lost 4 bases, J lost 10 bases, and 3 bases stayed unmatched. This chain's CDR3 is CASSSTSGPQYF. The CDR3 DNA reads TGTGCCAGCAGCTCGACTAGCGGTCCGCAGTATTTT.

This clone turned up a few times. This chain connects TRBV6-6 to TRBJ2-1; the match to TRBD2 covers 12 bases. This CDR3 is built from 15 residues. Germline CDR1 MNHNY, CDR2 SVGAGI (reference sequence). The V gene end was trimmed by 6 bases and the J gene end by 7 bases; junction bases not matched to a gene: 7. CDR3 loop: CASSKTSGSVNEQFF. In DNA, the CDR3 is TGTGCCAGCAGCAAGACTAGCGGGAGTGTTAATGAGCAGTTCTTC.

The chain links TRBV11-3 to TRBJ2-7; D gene uncertain. V shed 0 bases and J shed 0 bases, with 12 bases lying between them. CDR1 is SGHNT, CDR2 YENEEA, per germline. The CDR3 is 16 amino acids. The CDR3 protein is CASSLEWRQSSYEQYF. DNA of the CDR3: TGTGCCAGCAGCTTAGAATGGCGGCAGAGCTCCTACGAGCAGTACTTC.

This clone was counted between two and nine times. The rearrangement uses TRBV5-6 and TRBJ1-1, with unresolved D. Per the germline V gene, CDR1 is SGHDT and CDR2 is YYEEEE. V was clipped by 0 bases and J by 8 bases, with 17 bases between them. The CDR3 sequence is 15 residues long. CDR3 bases: TGTGCCAGCAGCTTGGGGGTTAGATTTGCGGGCGAAGCTTTCTTT. Its translation is CASSLGVRFAGEAFF.

This clone turned up a few times. The rearrangement uses TRBV29-1 and TRBJ1-6, with D perhaps TRBD1 (6 bases). CDR3 length equals 13 residues. V dropped 3 bases and J dropped 9 bases, with 12 bases sitting between them. CDR1 is SQVTM, CDR2 ANQGSEA, per germline. DNA for the CDR3: TGCAGCGTTGACACAGGGAACGGTTCACCCCTCCACTTT. As protein: CSVDTGNGSPLHF. Based on the CDR3 plus reference TRBV29-1 and TRBJ1-6, the full variable domain is SAVISQKPSRDICQRGTSLTIQCQVDSQVTMMFWYRQQPGQSLTLIATANQGSEATYESGFVIDKFPISRPNLTFSTLTVSNMSPEDSSIYLCSVDTGNGSPLHFGNGTRLTVT.

V and J are TRBV10-1 and TRBJ2-3; TRBD1 matches 9 bases. The CDR3 length is 19 residues. The J segment lost 0 bases and the V segment lost 3 bases, leaving 13 bases of the junction unmatched. CDR1 is WNHNN and CDR2 is SYGVQD in the germline V gene (reference sequence). The DNA of the CDR3 is TGCGCCAGCAGTGATTTGACAGCAAACAGGGGGCAAAGCACAGATACGCAGTATTTT. This gives the protein CASSDLTANRGQSTDTQYF.

The chain combines TRBV11-2 with TRBJ1-1; the D gene is possibly TRBD1 (6 bases). Trimming took off 3 bases at V and 2 bases at J, with 19 bases between the two ends. Germline V CDR1 and CDR2: SGHAT, FQNNGV. There are 17 residues in the CDR3. CDR3 bases: TGTGCCAGCAGCTTCTCTTCTCGGGGGGCCGGTAACACTGAAGCTTTCTTT. Its translation: CASSFSSRGAGNTEAFF.

The chain joins TRBV7-9 to TRBJ2-7, with 12 bases lining up with TRBD2. The V gene end was trimmed by 1 base and the J gene end by 3 bases; junction bases not matched to a gene: 7. Germline V gene data show CDR1 as SEHNR and CDR2 as FQNEAQ (reference sequence). The CDR3 sequence is 17 residues long. The CDR3 DNA reads as TGTGCCAGCAGCTTAGTTGCTAGCGGGGGGGAGGACTACGAGCAGTACTTC. Translating it yields CASSLVASGGEDYEQYF. Complete variable domain (other parts from reference TRBV7-9 and TRBJ2-7): DTGVSQNPRHKITKRGQNVTFRCDPISEHNRLYWYRQTLGQGPEFLTYFQNEAQLEKSRLLSDRFSAERPKGSFSTLEIQRTEQGDSAMYLCASSLVASGGEDYEQYFGPGTRLTVT.

V usage is TRBV5-1 and J usage is TRBJ1-1; TRBD1 is a possible D gene (6 bases). The germline CDR1 and CDR2 sequences are SGHRS and YFSETQ. Trimming stripped 4 bases from V and 1 base from J, with 11 bases between. The CDR3 extends over 14 amino acids. CDR3 residues: CASSPRTENTEAFF. Written as DNA, the CDR3 is TGCGCCAGCAGCCCGAGGACAGAGAACACTGAAGCTTTCTTT.

In this sample, this clone turned up a few times. V and J are TRBV5-6 and TRBJ2-7; possibly TRBD2 for D (5 bases). V dropped 1 base and J dropped 7 bases, with 12 bases sitting between them. The germline gives CDR1 SGHDT, CDR2 YYEEEE. The CDR3 has 13 amino acids. CDR3 nucleotides: TGTGCCAGCAGCTTGCTCAGGTCGGGGGAGCAGTACTTC. Its translation: CASSLLRSGEQYF.

V is TRBV15 and J is TRBJ1-1; D not resolved. Germline V CDR1 and CDR2: LNHNV, YYDKDF (reference sequence). Trimming took off 0 bases at V and 5 bases at J, with 10 bases between the two ends. CDR3 length equals 14 residues. CDR3 sequence reads: CATSRDLGRTEAFF. DNA for the CDR3: TGTGCCACCAGCAGAGATTTAGGGAGGACTGAAGCTTTCTTT.

V is TRBV30 and J is TRBJ2-7; 10 bases line up with TRBD2. This CDR3 comprises 14 residues. The junction had 3 bases not matched to a gene; V was cut back by 4 bases and J by 0 bases. Germline CDR1 is GTSNPN and CDR2 is SVGIG (reference sequence). The DNA for the CDR3 is TGTGCCTGGAAGCCTAGCGGGAGCTCCTACGAGCAGTACTTC. Amino acid sequence: CAWKPSGSSYEQYF.

This clone came up a few times. This rearrangement joins TRBV5-1 to TRBJ1-5, with no clear D. This CDR3 has 15 amino acids. Per the germline V gene, CDR1 is SGHRS and CDR2 is YFSETQ. V lost 1 base and J 2 bases, leaving 10 bases between the germline ends. CDR3 region: CASSLSFGGNQPQHF. DNA of the CDR3: TGCGCCAGCAGCTTGAGTTTCGGGGGCAATCAGCCCCAGCATTTT.